The 15 T cell receptor beta chains in this list originate from one sample, sequenced in a study of cytomegalovirus exposure and HLA in healthy donors. 13 Jbeta primers and 60 Vbeta primers were used for the PCR. Clones were read by immunoSEQ multiplex PCR, and TCRdb kept only the in-frame ones, dropping some. This sample yields approximately 260,000 clones, of which about nine tenths are seen a single time; about 1.5% belongs to the top ten. Sequencing input: PBMCs. All receptors derive from a girl aged 2-15 years in good health and CMV-seronegative.

The J gene is TRBJ1-1, the V gene TRBV19; D call uncertain. The CDR3 runs to 11 residues. The V end was cut by 5 bases, the J end by 3 bases, with 4 bases between. In germline, CDR1 is LNHDA, CDR2 SQIVND (reference sequence). CDR3 DNA: TGTGCCAGTAGTTCGGACACTGAAGCTTTCTTT. This translates into CASSSDTEAFF.

V and J are TRBV15 and TRBJ2-3; 9 bases line up with TRBD2. The CDR3 runs to 17 residues. Germline assignment: CDR1 LNHNV and CDR2 YYDKDF (reference sequence). V lost 1 base, J lost 3 bases, and 8 bases stayed unmatched. The CDR3 loop is CATSRGGSGSGTDTQYF. Written as DNA, the CDR3 is TGTGCCACCAGCAGAGGTGGTAGCGGGAGTGGGACAGATACGCAGTATTTT.

This clone is a singleton in its sample. This chain links TRBV5-6 with TRBJ2-2; D uncertain. Trimming took off 1 base at V and 8 bases at J, with 6 bases between the two ends. Per germline, CDR1 SGHDT and CDR2 YYEEEE. CDR3 length: 12 amino acids. CDR3 in DNA: TGTGCCAGCAGCTTGATTCAGGGGGAGCTGTTTTTT. It encodes CASSLIQGELFF.

The chain has TRBV30 and TRBJ1-2; TRBD1 matches 8 bases. V shed 0 bases, J shed 2 bases, and the junction held 5 bases outside the gene matches. The CDR3 is made up of 15 amino acids. CDR1 is GTSNPN and CDR2 is SVGIG in the germline V gene (reference sequence). This CDR3 is CAWSVWTGRNYGYTF. CDR3 nucleotides: TGTGCCTGGAGTGTTTGGACAGGGAGGAACTATGGCTACACCTTC. Filled out from reference TRBV30 and TRBJ1-2, the complete variable domain reads SQTIHQWPATLVQPVGSPLSLECTVEGTSNPNLYWYRQAAGRGLQLLFYSVGIGQISSEVPQNLSASRPQDRQFILSSKKLLLSDSGFYLCAWSVWTGRNYGYTFGSGTRLTVV.

V and J are TRBV9 and TRBJ2-7; 7 bases align to TRBD1. V lost 0 bases to trimming and J lost 2 bases; unmatched junction nucleotides: 5. Germline loops: CDR1 SGDLS, CDR2 YYNGEE. The CDR3 extends over 15 amino acids. The CDR3 DNA reads TGTGCCAGCAGCGTAGATGTGGACAGGACCTACGAGCAGTACTTC. Its translation: CASSVDVDRTYEQYF.

The chain has TRBV7-8 and TRBJ1-1, with a weak D call TRBD1 (5 bases). Trimming pared 3 bases from V and 7 bases from J, leaving 6 bases between. Germline V gene data show CDR1 as SGHVS and CDR2 as FQNEAQ. The CDR3 has 11 amino acids. The CDR3 spells CASSFQGEAFF. The CDR3 DNA sequence: TGTGCCAGCAGCTTCCAGGGTGAAGCTTTCTTT.

The genes are TRBV30 and TRBJ1-1; D is uncertain. Trimming removed 2 bases at V and 6 bases at J, with 7 bases between. The germline gives CDR1 GTSNPN, CDR2 SVGIG (reference sequence). The CDR3 runs 11 residues. The CDR3 DNA sequence: TGTGCCTGGAGTTTCACAGCTGAAGCTTTCTTT. This gives the protein CAWSFTAEAFF. Variable domain in full (rest from reference TRBV30 and TRBJ1-1): SQTIHQWPATLVQPVGSPLSLECTVEGTSNPNLYWYRQAAGRGLQLLFYSVGIGQISSEVPQNLSASRPQDRQFILSSKKLLLSDSGFYLCAWSFTAEAFFGQGTRLTVV.

The chain joins TRBV9 to TRBJ1-1; D call uncertain. The CDR3 length is 14 residues. Germline V gene lookup returns CDR1 SGDLS and CDR2 YYNGEE. Trimming shortened V by 0 bases and J by 1 base, and 7 bases separated the two germline ends. The CDR3: CASSVGHQNTEAFF. For the CDR3, the DNA is TGTGCCAGCAGCGTAGGACATCAGAACACTGAAGCTTTCTTT.

The chain joins TRBV28 to TRBJ1-2; TRBD1 aligns across 9 bases. V was pared by 2 bases and J by 5 bases, with 3 bases of the junction left unmatched. The germline V gene encodes CDR1 MDHEN and CDR2 SYDVKM. The CDR3 loop spans 14 amino acids. The CDR3 DNA reads as TGTGCCAGCAGTTTAACAGGGGGCTTTTATGGCTACACCTTC. It translates to CASSLTGGFYGYTF.

This chain connects TRBV28 to TRBJ1-5; D might be TRBD1 (5 bases). V was shortened by 3 bases and J by 6 bases, with 18 bases between the two germline ends. CDR3 length: 16 amino acids. The germline gives CDR1 MDHEN, CDR2 SYDVKM. The CDR3 spells CASSLGGEAGSQPQHF. The CDR3 DNA follows: TGTGCCAGCAGTTTGGGGGGGGAGGCAGGGAGTCAGCCCCAGCATTTT.

The chain combines TRBV27 with TRBJ1-6; tentative D call: TRBD1 (5 bases). Trimming shortened V by 6 bases and J by 2 bases, and 8 bases separated the two germline ends. Germline V gene data show CDR1 as MNHEY and CDR2 as SMNVEV (reference sequence). The CDR3 runs 14 residues. In nucleotides, the CDR3 is TGTGCCAGCAGCCCGGGGGCCTATAATTCACCCCTCCACTTT. Protein: CASSPGAYNSPLHF.

J is TRBJ1-6 and V is TRBV2, with a weak D call TRBD1 (5 bases). V was trimmed by 1 base and J by 0 bases, leaving 13 bases between them. The CDR3 has 18 amino acids. The germline gives CDR1 SNHLY, CDR2 FYNNEI. This CDR3 reads CASSEEWGRSSYNSPLHF. CDR3 DNA sequence: TGTGCCAGCAGTGAAGAGTGGGGCAGAAGCTCCTATAATTCACCCCTCCACTTT.

The gene calls are TRBV10-3 and TRBJ1-2, with 8 positions matching TRBD1. Germline trimming cut 5 bases from V and 1 base from J; bases unmatched to any gene: 12. Per the germline V gene, CDR1 is ENHRY and CDR2 is SYGVKD. The CDR3 has 17 residues. The CDR3 DNA follows: TGTGCCATCAGTCCCGGACAGGGAAGGAGCGTTAACTATGGCTACACCTTC. Its translation is CAISPGQGRSVNYGYTF.

The rearrangement joins TRBV27 to TRBJ2-3; 9 bases fit TRBD2. Germline CDR1 reads MNHEY; CDR2 reads SMNVEV (reference sequence). The CDR3 length is 14 residues. V dropped 5 bases and J dropped 2; count of bases not matched to a gene: 2. The CDR3 loop is CASSPSGNTDTQYF. In DNA form, the CDR3 reads TGTGCCAGCAGTCCTAGCGGGAACACAGATACGCAGTATTTT.

The CDR3 sequence: CASSANRGGFDTEAFF. The CDR3 region has the DNA TGTGCCAGCTCGGCTAACAGGGGGGGGTTTGACACTGAAGCTTTCTTT. V usage is TRBV18 and J usage is TRBJ1-1, with TRBD1 matching over 8 bases. Germline V CDR1 and CDR2: KGHSH, LQKENI. The trim removed 6 bases at V and 3 bases at J, leaving 12 bases unmatched. This CDR3 spans 16 amino acids.